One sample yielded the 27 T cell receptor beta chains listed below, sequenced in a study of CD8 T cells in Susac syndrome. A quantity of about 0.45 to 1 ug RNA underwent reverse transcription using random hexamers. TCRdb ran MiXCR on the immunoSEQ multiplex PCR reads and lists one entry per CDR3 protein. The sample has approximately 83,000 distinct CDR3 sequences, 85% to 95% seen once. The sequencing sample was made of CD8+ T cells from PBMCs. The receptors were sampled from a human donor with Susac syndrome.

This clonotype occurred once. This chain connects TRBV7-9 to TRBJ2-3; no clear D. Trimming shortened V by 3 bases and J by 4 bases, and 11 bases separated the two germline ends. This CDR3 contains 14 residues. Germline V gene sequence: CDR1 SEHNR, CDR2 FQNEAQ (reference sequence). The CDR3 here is CASSFPEGPDTQYF. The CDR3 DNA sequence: TGTGCCAGCAGCTTCCCAGAAGGCCCAGATACGCAGTATTTT.

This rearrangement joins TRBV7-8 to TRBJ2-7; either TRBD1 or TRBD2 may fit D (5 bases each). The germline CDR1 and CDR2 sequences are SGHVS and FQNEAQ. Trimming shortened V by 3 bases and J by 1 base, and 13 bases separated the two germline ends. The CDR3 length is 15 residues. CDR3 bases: TGTGCCAGCAGCTTCCAAGGGGACCTTTCCTACGAGCAGTACTTC. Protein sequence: CASSFQGDLSYEQYF.

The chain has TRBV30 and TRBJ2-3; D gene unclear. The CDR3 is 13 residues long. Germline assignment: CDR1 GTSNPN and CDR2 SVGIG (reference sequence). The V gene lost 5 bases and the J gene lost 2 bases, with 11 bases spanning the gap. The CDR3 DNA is TGTGCCTGGTCGGCGGTTACCACAGATACGCAGTATTTT. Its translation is CAWSAVTTDTQYF. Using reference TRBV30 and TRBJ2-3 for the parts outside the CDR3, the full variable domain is SQTIHQWPATLVQPVGSPLSLECTVEGTSNPNLYWYRQAAGRGLQLLFYSVGIGQISSEVPQNLSASRPQDRQFILSSKKLLLSDSGFYLCAWSAVTTDTQYFGPGTRLTVL.

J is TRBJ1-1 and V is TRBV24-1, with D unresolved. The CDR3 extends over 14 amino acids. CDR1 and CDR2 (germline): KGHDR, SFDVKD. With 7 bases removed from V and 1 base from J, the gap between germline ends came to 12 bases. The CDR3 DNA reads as TGTGCCACCAGGGACCATCTGGGGAACACTGAAGCTTTCTTT. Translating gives CATRDHLGNTEAFF.

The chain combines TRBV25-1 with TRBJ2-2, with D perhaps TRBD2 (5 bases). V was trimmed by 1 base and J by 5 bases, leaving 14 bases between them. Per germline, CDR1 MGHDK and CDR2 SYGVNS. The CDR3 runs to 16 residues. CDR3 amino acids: CASSEFEDLPTGELFF. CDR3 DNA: TGTGCCAGCAGTGAATTCGAGGACTTACCGACCGGGGAGCTGTTTTTT.

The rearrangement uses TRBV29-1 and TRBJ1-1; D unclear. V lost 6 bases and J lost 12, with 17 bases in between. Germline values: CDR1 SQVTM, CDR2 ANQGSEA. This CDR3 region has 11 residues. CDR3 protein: CSVVDDVETFF. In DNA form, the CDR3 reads TGCAGCGTCGTAGACGACGTGGAAACTTTCTTT.

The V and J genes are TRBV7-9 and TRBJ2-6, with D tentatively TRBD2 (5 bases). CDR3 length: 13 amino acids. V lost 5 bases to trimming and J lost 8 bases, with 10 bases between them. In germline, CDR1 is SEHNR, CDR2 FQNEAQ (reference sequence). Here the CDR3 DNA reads TGTGCCAGCAGCCCCTCGGGGTCCAACGTCCTGACTTTC. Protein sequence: CASSPSGSNVLTF.

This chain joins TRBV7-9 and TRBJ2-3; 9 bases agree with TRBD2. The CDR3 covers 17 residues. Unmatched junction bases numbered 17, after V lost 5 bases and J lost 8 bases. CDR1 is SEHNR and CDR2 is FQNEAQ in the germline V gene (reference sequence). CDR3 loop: CASSVASGANPASTQYF. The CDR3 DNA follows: TGTGCCAGCAGCGTCGCTAGCGGGGCGAACCCTGCGAGTACGCAGTATTTT.

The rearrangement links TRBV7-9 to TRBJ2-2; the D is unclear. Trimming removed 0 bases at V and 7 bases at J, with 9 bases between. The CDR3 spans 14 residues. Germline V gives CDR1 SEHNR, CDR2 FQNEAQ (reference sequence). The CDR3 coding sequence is TGTGCCAGCAGCTTAGCGCAGATGATCGGGGAGCTGTTTTTT. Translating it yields CASSLAQMIGELFF.

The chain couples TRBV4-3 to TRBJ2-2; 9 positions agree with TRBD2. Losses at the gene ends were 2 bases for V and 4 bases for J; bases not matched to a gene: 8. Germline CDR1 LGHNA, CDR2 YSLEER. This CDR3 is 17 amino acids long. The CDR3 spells CASSQTGVLAGTGELFF. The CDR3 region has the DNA TGCGCCAGCAGCCAAACAGGGGTACTAGCGGGCACCGGGGAGCTGTTTTTT.

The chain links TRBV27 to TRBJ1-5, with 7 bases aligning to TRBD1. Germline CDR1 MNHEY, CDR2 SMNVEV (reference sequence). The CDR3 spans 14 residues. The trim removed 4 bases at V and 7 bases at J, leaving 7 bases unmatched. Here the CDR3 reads CASSSGQFGQPQHF. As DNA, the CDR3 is TGTGCCAGCAGTTCGGGACAGTTTGGACAGCCCCAGCATTTT.

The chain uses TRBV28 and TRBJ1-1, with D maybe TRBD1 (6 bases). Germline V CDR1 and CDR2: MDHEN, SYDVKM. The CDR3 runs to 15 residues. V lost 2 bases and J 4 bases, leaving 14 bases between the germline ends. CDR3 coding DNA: TGTGCCAGCAGTTTAAGCCAGGAGGGGGGCACTGAAGCTTTCTTT. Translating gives CASSLSQEGGTEAFF.

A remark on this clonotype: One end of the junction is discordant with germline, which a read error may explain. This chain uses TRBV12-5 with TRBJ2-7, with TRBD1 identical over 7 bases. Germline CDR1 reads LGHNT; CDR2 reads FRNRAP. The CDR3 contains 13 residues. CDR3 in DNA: TGTGCTAGTGCTTTGGCAGGGGGATACGAGCAGTACTTC. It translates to CASALAGGYEQYF.

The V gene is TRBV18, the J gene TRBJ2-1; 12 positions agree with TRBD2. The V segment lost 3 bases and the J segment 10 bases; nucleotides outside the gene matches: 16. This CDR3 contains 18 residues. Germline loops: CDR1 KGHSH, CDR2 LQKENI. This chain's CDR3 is CASSPGQGRLAGVNEQFF. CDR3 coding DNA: TGTGCCAGCTCACCGGGACAGGGAAGACTAGCGGGAGTAAACGAGCAGTTCTTC.

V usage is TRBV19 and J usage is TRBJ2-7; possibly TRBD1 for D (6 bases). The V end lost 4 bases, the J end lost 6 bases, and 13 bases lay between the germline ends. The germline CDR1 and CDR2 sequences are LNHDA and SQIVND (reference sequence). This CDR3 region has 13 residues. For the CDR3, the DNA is TGTGCCAGTAGTACTACAGGGAAGGGCGAGCAGTACTTC. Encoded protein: CASSTTGKGEQYF.

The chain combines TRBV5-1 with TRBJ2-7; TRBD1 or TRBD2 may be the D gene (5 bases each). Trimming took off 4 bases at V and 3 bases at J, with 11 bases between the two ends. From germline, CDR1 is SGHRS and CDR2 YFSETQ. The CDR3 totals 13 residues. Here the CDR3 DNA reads TGCGCCAGCAGCCTCACAGGACTCTACGAGCAGTACTTC. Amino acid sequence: CASSLTGLYEQYF.

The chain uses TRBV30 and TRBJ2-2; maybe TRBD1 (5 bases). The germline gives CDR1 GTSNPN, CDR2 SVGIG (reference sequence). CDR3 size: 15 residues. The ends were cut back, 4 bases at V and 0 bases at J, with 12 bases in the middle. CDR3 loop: CAWTGQNPNTGELFF. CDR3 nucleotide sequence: TGTGCCTGGACCGGACAAAACCCGAACACCGGGGAGCTGTTTTTT.

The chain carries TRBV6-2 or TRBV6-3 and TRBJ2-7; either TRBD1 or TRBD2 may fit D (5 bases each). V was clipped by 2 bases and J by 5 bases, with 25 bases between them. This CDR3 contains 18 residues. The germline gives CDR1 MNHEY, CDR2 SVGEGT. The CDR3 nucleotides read TGTGCCAGCAGTTACCCTTCAGGGACGTTAGCCGTACCCGACGAGCAGTACTTC. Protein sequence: CASSYPSGTLAVPDEQYF.

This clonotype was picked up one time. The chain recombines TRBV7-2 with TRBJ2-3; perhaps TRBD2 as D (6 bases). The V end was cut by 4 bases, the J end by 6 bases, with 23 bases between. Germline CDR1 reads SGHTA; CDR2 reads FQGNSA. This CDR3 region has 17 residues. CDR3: CASSSREGTWFIDTQYF. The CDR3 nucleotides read TGTGCCAGCAGCTCGAGAGAGGGGACTTGGTTTATCGATACGCAGTATTTT.

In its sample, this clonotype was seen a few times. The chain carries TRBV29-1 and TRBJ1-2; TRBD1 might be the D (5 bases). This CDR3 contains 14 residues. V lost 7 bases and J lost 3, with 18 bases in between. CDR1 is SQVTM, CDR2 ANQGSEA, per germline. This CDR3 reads CSAATTDSDYGYTF. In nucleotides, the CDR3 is TGCAGCGCTGCTACCACCGACAGTGACTATGGCTACACCTTC.

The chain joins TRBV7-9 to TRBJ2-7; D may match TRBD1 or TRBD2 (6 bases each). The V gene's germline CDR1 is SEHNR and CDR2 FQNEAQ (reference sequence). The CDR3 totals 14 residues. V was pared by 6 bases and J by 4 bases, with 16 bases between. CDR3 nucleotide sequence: TGTGCCAGCAGTACGGGGGCCGGAAGTTACGAGCAGTACTTC. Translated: CASSTGAGSYEQYF.

CDR3 amino acids: CASSEGTTYYEQYF. As DNA, the CDR3 is TGTGCCAGCAGTGAGGGGACTACTTACTACGAGCAGTACTTC. This chain joins TRBV6-5 and TRBJ2-7, with 7 bases that match TRBD2. The CDR3 is 14 amino acids. After removal of 5 bases from V and 3 bases from J, the junction contained 7 bases not matched to a gene. Germline CDR1 MNHEY, CDR2 SVGAGI.

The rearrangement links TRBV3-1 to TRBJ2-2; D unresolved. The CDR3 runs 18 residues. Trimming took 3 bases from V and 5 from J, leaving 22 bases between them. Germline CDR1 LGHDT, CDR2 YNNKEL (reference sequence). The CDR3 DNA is TGTGCCAGCAGCCATAGAAAAGTCGGGCCCTCCGGGACCGGGGAGCTGTTTTTT. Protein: CASSHRKVGPSGTGELFF.

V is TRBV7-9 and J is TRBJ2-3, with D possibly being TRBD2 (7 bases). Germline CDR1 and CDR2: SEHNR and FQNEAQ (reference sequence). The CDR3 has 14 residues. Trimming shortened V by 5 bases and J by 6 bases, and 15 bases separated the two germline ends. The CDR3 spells CASSHRGAQDTQYF. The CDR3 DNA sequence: TGTGCCAGCAGCCATCGGGGGGCCCAGGATACGCAGTATTTT. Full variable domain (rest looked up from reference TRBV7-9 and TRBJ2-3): DTGVSQNPRHKITKRGQNVTFRCDPISEHNRLYWYRQTLGQGPEFLTYFQNEAQLEKSRLLSDRFSAERPKGSFSTLEIQRTEQGDSAMYLCASSHRGAQDTQYFGPGTRLTVL.

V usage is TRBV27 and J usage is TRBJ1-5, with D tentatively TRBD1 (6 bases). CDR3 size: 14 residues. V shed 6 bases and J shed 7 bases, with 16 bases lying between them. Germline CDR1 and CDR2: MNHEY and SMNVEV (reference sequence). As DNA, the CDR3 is TGTGCCAGCAGCCCAGTTGGGGGCTGGCAGCCCCAGCATTTT. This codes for CASSPVGGWQPQHF.

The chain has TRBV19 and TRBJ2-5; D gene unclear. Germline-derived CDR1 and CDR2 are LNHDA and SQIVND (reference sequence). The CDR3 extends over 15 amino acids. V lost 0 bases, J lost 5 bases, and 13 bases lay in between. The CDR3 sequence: CASSIEITIMETQYF. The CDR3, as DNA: TGTGCCAGTAGTATAGAGATCACAATCATGGAGACCCAGTACTTC.

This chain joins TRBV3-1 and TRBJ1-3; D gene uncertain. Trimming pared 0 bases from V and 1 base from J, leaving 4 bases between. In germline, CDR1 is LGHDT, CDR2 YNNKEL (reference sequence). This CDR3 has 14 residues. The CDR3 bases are TGTGCCAGCAGCCAAGACTGGTCTGGAAACACCATATATTTT. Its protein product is CASSQDWSGNTIYF. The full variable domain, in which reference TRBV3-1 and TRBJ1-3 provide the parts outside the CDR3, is DTAVSQTPKYLVTQMGNDKSIKCEQNLGHDTMYWYKQDSKKFLKIMFSYNNKELIINETVPNRFSPKSPDKAHLNLHINSLELGDSAVYFCASSQDWSGNTIYFGEGSWLTVV.